This record looks at one T cell receptor (beta chain) sequence and its context. Its matching antigen is unknown. The data derive from a study of cytomegalovirus exposure and HLA in healthy donors. Study overall: Earlier, 95 million to 140 million unique TCR beta sequences were recovered from around 180 million T cells by an analysis. An early release of data contained about 85 million unique TCRs, which came from HLA-typed donors.

Study-wide results and limits: Roughly even sequencing depth across donors was the assumption behind the presence/absence analyses.

The PCR employed 60 Vbeta primers together with 13 Jbeta primers. Some clones are missing from TCRdb's copy, which holds only in-frame ones; the method was immunoSEQ multiplex PCR. The repertoire consists of about 200,000 clones, with around four fifths occurring once and the leading ten covering about 1.7%. Specimen: PBMCs. The TCR was taken from a man aged 35-49 years in good health and CMV-seropositive.

For the CDR3, the DNA is TGTGCCAGCAGGAATCTAGCGGGAACCTACGAGCAGTACTTC. Its translation is CASRNLAGTYEQYF. The chain carries TRBV6-5 and TRBJ2-7; 9 bases are shared with TRBD2. CDR1 and CDR2 (germline): MNHEY, SVGAGI. There are 14 residues in the CDR3. With V trimmed by 6 bases and J by 2 bases, 5 bases remained unmatched.